The clone carrying this T cell receptor (beta chain) was counted a single time. Its antigen is not identified. The CDR3 has 14 amino acids. Germline V gives CDR1 LNHDA, CDR2 SQIVND (reference sequence). Trimming removed 3 bases at V and 1 base at J, with 4 bases between. Produced via immunoSEQ multiplex PCR; TCRdb's table is partial and in-frame only. The sample has some 140,000 clones, more than 85% seen once; the top ten hold 2.5% to 3.5%. The data stem from a study of T cell responses to AZD1222 COVID-19 vaccine. Study results and limitations: At 160-218 and 743-854, vaccine-associated CD4 TCRs were dominant, and they spanned spike. Unmutated variant regions reportedly attract nearly half of all spike-specific TCRs. The donor cohort was predominantly white British with a female majority, and clonal diversity may have been underestimated.

The TCR sequence derives from an adult in good health. V usage is TRBV19 and J usage is TRBJ2-6, with D unclear. The source material was peripheral blood, sampled on day 0 of AZD1222 vaccination. CDR3 region: CASSMGSGANVLTF. DNA for the CDR3: TGTGCCAGTAGTATGGGTTCTGGGGCCAACGTCCTGACTTTC.